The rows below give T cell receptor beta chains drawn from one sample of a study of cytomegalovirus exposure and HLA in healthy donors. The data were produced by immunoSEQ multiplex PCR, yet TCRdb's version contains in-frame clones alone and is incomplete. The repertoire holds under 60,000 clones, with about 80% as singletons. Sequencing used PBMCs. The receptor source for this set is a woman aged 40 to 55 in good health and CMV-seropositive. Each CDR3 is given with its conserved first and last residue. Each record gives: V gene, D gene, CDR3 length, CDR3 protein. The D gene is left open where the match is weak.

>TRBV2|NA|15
CASSVWGPSYNEQFF
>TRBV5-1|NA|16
CASSLVAGGGNTEAFF
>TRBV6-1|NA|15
CASNSRVGLINEQFF
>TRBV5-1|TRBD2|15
CASSSTSGGPNEQFF
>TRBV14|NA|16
CASSPRDDYMNTEAFF
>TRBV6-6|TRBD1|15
CASSYARQGNTEAFF
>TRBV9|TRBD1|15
CASSVEGASTDTQYF
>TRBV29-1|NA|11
CSVEDPPGAFF
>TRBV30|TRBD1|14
CAWTTGTGTTEAFF
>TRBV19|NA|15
CASSIWVDSQETQYF
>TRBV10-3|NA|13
CAIKAGEGNGYTF
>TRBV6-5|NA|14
CASSLEGVNTEAFF
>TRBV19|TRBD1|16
CASSTQGVLVGRKLFF
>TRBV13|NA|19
CASSSLGGQAAAWPYEQYF
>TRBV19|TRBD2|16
CASSGSGGTSYNEQFF
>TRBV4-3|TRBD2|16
CASSPSAGGLQETQYF
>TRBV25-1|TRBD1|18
CASSEGTTGGFGANVLTF
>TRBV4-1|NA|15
CASSQGWLAQETQYF
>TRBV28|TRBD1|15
CASEGGTGGFYGYTF
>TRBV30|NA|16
CAWSAVSLFYNSPLHF
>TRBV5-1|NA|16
CASSSHRDMVGTEAFF
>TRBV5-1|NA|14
CASSLDGAYNEQFF
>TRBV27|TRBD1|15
CASSFGGGYNQPQHF
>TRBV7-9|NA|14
CASIPGHQNTEAFF
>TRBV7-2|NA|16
CASSLRGGRGNYGYTF
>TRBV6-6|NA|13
CASRDSPGNTIYF
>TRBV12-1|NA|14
CASLRGGLNTEAFF
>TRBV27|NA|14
CASRLVVAGNEQFF
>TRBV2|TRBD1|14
CASSEVGQGYEQYF
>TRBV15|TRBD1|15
CATSRDTGGFETQYF
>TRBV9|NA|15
CASSGEITNTGELFF
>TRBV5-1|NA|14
CASSSVTGDTEAFF
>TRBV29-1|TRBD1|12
CSVGQGANGYTF
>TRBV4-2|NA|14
CASSPNRDGETQYF
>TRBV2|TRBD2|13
CASSGGGTGELFF
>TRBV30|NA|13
CAWSVMRNTEAFF
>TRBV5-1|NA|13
CASSQDPKSEQYF
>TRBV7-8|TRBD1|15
CASSFPGQGAYEQYF